The next 4 T cell receptor beta chains were all read from a single sample in a study of blood T cell repertoires in COVID-19. The method was immunoSEQ multiplex PCR; TCRdb's version includes in-frame clones alone and lacks a portion of them. The sample lists around 210,000 clones, 85% seen once, with roughly 0.91% in the top ten. Sequencing was carried out using peripheral blood. These TCRs come from a man in his 60s with COVID-19, enrolled during active disease.

V and J are TRBV9 and TRBJ1-2, with no clear D. Germline V gene sequence: CDR1 SGDLS, CDR2 YYNGEE. The CDR3 is made up of 14 amino acids. The V and J ends lost 0 bases and 0 bases respectively, with 6 bases between them. This CDR3 reads CASSVAEANYGYTF. CDR3 in DNA: TGTGCCAGCAGCGTAGCCGAGGCTAACTATGGCTACACCTTC.

The gene calls are TRBV2 and TRBJ1-1; 7 nucleotides align to TRBD1. The germline V gene has CDR1 SNHLY and CDR2 FYNNEI. The CDR3 is 13 amino acids. V gave up 5 bases and J gave up 4 bases; unmatched junction bases: 4. The chain's CDR3 is CASSSTGTTEAFF. The CDR3 DNA reads as TGTGCCAGCAGTTCGACAGGGACCACTGAAGCTTTCTTT.

The chain combines TRBV19 with TRBJ1-3; D remains ambiguous. The CDR3 loop spans 14 amino acids. Germline V lookup: CDR1 LNHDA, CDR2 SQIVND (reference sequence). The V end lost 5 bases, the J end lost 4 bases, and 12 bases lay between the germline ends. The CDR3 here is CASSWTIGGNTIYF. As DNA, the CDR3 is TGTGCCAGTAGTTGGACTATAGGCGGAAACACCATATATTTT.

The V and J genes are TRBV6-1 and TRBJ1-2; no reliable D call. V was clipped by 1 base and J by 3 bases, with 9 bases between them. Looked up from germline, CDR1 is MNHNS and CDR2 is SASEGT. The CDR3 loop spans 14 amino acids. CDR3: CASSEGLGDYGYTF. CDR3 bases: TGTGCCAGCAGTGAAGGGCTCGGGGACTATGGCTACACCTTC.